This TCR beta chain is from a study of blood T cell repertoires in COVID-19. In the original processing: Cell counts per sample came from amplifying reference gene primers. TCRdb's table, derived via immunoSEQ multiplex PCR, lists solely in-frame clones and lacks some. The V and J calls and clone size come from that table; D and trimming were worked out from the DNA. The sample carries roughly 350,000 clones, around nine tenths recorded once. The germline CDR1 and CDR2 sequences are LNHDA and SQIVND (reference sequence). This CDR3 contains 16 residues. V shed 3 bases, J shed 5 bases, and the junction held 9 bases outside the gene matches.

The chain is built from TRBV19 and TRBJ1-4, with 7 bases matching TRBD1. This TCR was sampled from a woman aged 70 to 79 with COVID-19, enrolled during active disease. Input material: peripheral blood. CDR3 sequence (DNA): TGTGCCAGTAGTATCGTCCGGGTACAGGGGAATGAAAAACTGTTTTTT. Translating it yields CASSIVRVQGNEKLFF.